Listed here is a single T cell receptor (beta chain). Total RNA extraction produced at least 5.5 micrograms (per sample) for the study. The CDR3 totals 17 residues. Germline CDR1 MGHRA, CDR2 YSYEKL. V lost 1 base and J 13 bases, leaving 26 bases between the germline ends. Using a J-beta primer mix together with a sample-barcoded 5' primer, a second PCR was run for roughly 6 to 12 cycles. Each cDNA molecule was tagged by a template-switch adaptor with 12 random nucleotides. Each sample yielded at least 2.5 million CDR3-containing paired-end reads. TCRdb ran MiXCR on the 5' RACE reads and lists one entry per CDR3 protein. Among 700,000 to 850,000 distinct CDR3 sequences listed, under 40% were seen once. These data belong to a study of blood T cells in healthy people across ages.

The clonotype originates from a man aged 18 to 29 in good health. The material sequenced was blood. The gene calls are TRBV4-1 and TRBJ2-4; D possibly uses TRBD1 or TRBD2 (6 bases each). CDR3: CASSQVPAGEVWNEQYF. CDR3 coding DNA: TGCGCCAGCAGCCAAGTCCCCGCAGGGGAGGTTTGGAATGAGCAGTACTTC.